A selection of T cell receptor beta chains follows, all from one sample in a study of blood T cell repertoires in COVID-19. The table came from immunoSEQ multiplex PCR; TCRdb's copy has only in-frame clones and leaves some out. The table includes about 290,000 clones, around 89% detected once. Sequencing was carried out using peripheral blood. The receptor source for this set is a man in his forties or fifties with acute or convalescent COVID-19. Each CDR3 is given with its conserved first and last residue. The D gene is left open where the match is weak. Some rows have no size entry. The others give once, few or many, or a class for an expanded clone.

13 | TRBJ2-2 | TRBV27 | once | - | CASSLEGLGELFF | TGTGCCAGCAGTTTAGAGGGTTTGGGGGAGCTGTTTTTT
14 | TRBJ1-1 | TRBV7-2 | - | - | CASSSRGGYTEAFF | TGTGCCAGCAGCTCTCGGGGGGGTTACACTGAAGCTTTCTTT
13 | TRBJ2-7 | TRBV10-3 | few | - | CAIRDIFSYEQYF | TGTGCCATCAGGGACATTTTCTCCTACGAGCAGTACTTC
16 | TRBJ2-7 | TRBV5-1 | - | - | CASSIAPGSGLYEQYF | TGCGCCAGCAGCATCGCCCCAGGAAGCGGGCTGTACGAGCAGTACTTC
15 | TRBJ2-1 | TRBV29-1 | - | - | CSVEYVGGLYNEQFF | TGCAGCGTTGAATATGTCGGGGGTCTCTACAATGAGCAGTTCTTC
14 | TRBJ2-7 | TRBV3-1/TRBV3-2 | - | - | CASSPSGATYEQYF | TGTGCCAGCAGCCCATCAGGGGCTACCTACGAGCAGTACTTC
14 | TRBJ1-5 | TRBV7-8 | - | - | CASSFRQGNQPQHF | TGTGCCAGCAGCTTTAGACAGGGCAATCAGCCCCAGCATTTT
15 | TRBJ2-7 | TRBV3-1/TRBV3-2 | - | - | CASSQRTGVSYEQYF | TGTGCCAGCAGCCAACGGACTGGCGTTTCCTACGAGCAGTACTTC
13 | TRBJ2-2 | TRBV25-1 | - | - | CASIIPNTGELFF | TGTGCCAGCATTATTCCGAACACCGGGGAGCTGTTTTTT
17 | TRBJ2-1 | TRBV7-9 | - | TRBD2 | CASSDLAGTATYNEQFF | TGTGCCAGCAGCGATCTAGCGGGGACTGCAACCTACAATGAGCAGTTCTTC
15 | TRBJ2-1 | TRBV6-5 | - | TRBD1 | CASIRPTDRANEQFF | TGTGCCAGCATTAGACCGACTGACAGGGCCAATGAGCAGTTCTTC
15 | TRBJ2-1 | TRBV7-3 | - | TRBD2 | CASSFSGGPPEWQFF | TGTGCCAGCAGTTTTAGCGGGGGGCCTCCAGAGTGGCAGTTCTTC
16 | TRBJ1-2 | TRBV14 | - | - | CASSQVRDSYYYGYTF | TGTGCCAGCAGCCAAGTAAGAGACAGCTATTACTATGGCTACACCTTC
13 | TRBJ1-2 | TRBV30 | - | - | CAWSVGTNYGYTF | TGTGCCTGGAGTGTCGGTACTAACTATGGCTACACCTTC
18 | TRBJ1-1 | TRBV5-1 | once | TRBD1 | CASSLGYRTGDSRTEAFF | TGCGCCAGCAGCTTGGGGTACCGTACGGGGGACAGTCGGACTGAAGCTTTCTTT
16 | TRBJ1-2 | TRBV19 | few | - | CASSIDLGRQGYGYTF | TGTGCCAGTAGTATAGATCTCGGCAGGCAAGGCTATGGCTACACCTTC
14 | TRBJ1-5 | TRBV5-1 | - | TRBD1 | CASSIGTGNQPQHF | TGCGCCAGCAGCATAGGGACAGGGAATCAGCCCCAGCATTTT
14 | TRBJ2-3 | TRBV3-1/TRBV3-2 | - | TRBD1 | CASSYRGGTDTQYF | TGTGCCAGCAGCTACAGGGGGGGCACAGATACGCAGTATTTT
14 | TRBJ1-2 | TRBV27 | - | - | CASSLRGGSYGYTF | TGTGCCAGCAGTCTCCGGGGAGGGTCCTATGGCTACACCTTC
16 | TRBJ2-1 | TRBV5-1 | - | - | CASSLASGTSYNEQFF | TGCGCCAGCAGCTTGGCCTCCGGGACATCCTACAATGAGCAGTTCTTC
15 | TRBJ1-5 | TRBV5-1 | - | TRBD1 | CASSLAGQVNQPQHF | TGCGCCAGCAGCTTGGCAGGACAGGTGAATCAGCCCCAGCATTTT
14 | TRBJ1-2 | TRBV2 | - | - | CATAPGGLGYGYTF | TGTGCCACCGCCCCGGGAGGGCTGGGCTATGGCTACACCTTC
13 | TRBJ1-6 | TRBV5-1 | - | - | CASSPQENSPLHF | TGCGCCAGCAGCCCCCAAGAGAATTCACCCCTCCACTTT
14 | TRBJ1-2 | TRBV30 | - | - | CAGGGRGGSYGYTF | TGTGCCGGGGGGGGACGGGGAGGCAGCTATGGCTACACCTTC
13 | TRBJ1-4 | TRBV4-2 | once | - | CATGTGDTEKLFF | TGTGCCACGGGGACTGGTGATACTGAAAAACTGTTTTTT
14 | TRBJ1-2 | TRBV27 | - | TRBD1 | CASSPRTGYNGYTF | TGTGCCAGCAGTCCGAGGACAGGGTACAATGGCTACACCTTC
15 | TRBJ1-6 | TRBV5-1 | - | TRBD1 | CASRPIDRGYSPLHF | TGCGCCAGCAGACCCATTGACAGGGGGTATTCACCCCTCCACTTT
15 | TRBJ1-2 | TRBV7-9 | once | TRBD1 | CASSSTGGRNYGYTF | TGTGCCAGCAGCTCCACAGGGGGCAGGAACTATGGCTACACCTTC
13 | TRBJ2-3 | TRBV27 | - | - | CVAQGLGKDTQYF | TGTGTCGCTCAGGGTTTAGGTAAAGATACGCAGTATTTT
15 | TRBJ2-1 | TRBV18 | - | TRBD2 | CASSLPSGGPIGQFF | TGTGCCAGCTCACTTCCTAGCGGGGGCCCTATAGGACAGTTCTTC
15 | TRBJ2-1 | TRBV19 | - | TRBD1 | CASSAPGQGGNEQFF | TGTGCCAGTAGCGCACCGGGACAGGGAGGCAATGAGCAGTTCTTC
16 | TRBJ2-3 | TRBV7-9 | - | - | CASSLGQGIRTDTQYF | TGTGCCAGCAGCCTGGGGCAGGGTATCCGCACAGATACGCAGTATTTT